Given below is one T cell receptor beta chain in context. Its antigen is undetermined. The study ran its PCR with 60 Vbeta and 13 Jbeta primers. Clones were sequenced by immunoSEQ multiplex PCR, and TCRdb holds only the in-frame ones, with some missing. This sample's table reports under 120,000 clones. In germline, CDR1 is SGHNT, CDR2 YYREEE (reference sequence). This CDR3 is 16 amino acids long. The trim removed 3 bases at V and 2 bases at J, leaving 7 bases unmatched. The data were taken from a study of cytomegalovirus exposure and HLA in healthy donors. Across the whole study: Unique TCRs numbering some 80 million, obtained from HLA-typed donors, made up an early data release. 81% of some 390 genotyped donors fell in the Caucasian-associated ancestry cluster. General study findings and limits: According to the study, roughly 160 TCR beta chains were cytomegalovirus-associated.

The clonotype was recovered from a man in his fifties in good health and CMV-seronegative. Sequenced input: PBMCs. The V call is TRBV5-4, the J call TRBJ2-7, with TRBD2 matching 11 bases. The CDR3 sequence: CASSSKTSGITYEQYF. CDR3 in DNA: TGTGCCAGCAGCTCGAAGACTAGCGGGATCACCTACGAGCAGTACTTC.